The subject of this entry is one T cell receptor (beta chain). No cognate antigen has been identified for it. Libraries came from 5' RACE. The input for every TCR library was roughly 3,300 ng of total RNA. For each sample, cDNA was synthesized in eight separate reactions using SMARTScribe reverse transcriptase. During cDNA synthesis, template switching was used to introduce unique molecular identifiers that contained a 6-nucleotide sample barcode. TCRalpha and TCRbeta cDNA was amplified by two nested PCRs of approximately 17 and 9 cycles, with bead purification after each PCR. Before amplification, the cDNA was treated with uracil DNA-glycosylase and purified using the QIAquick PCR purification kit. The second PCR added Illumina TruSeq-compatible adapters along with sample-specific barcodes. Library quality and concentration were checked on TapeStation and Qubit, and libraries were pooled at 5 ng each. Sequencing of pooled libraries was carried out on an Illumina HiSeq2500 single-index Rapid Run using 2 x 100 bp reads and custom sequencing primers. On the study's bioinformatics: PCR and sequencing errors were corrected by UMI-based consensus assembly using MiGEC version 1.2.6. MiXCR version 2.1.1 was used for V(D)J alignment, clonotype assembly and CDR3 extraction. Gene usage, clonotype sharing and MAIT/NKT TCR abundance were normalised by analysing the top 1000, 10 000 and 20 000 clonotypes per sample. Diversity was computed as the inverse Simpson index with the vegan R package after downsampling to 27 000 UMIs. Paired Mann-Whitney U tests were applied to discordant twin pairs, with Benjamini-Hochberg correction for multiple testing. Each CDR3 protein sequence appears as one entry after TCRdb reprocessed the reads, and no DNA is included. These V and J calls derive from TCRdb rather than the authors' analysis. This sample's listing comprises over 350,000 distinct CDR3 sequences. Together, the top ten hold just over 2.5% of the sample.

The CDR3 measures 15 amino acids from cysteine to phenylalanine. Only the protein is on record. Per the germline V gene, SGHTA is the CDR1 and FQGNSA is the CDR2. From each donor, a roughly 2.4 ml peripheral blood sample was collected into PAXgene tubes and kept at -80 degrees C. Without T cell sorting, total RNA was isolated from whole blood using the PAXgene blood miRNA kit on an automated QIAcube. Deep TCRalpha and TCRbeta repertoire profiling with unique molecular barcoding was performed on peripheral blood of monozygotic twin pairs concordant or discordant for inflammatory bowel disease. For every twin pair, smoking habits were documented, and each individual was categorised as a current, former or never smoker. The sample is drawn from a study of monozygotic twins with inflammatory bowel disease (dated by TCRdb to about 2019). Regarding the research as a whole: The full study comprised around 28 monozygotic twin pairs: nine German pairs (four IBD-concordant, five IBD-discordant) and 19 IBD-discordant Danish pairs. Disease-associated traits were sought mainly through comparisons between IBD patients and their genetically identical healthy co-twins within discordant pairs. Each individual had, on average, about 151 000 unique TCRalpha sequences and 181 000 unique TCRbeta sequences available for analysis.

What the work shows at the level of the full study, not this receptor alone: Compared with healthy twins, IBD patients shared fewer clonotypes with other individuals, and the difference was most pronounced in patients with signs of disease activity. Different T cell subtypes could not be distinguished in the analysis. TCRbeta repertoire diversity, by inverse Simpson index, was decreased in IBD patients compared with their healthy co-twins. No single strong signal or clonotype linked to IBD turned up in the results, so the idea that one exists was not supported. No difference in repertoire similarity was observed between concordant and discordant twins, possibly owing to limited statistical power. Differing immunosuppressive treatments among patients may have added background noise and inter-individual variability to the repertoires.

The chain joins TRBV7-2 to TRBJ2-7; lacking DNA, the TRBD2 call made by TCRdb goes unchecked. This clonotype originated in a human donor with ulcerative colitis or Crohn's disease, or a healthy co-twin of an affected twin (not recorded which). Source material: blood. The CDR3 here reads CASSPVGTSAYEQYF. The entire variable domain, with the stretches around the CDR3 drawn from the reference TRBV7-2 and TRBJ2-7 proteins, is GAGVSQSPSNKVTEKGKDVELRCDPISGHTALYWYRQSLGQGLEFLIYFQGNSAPDKSGLPSDRFSAERTGGSVSTLTIQRTQQEDSAVYLCASSPVGTSAYEQYFGPGTRLTVT.